This T cell receptor (beta chain) was identified during a study of breast tumors, draining lymph nodes, adjacent tissues. V gave up 4 bases and J gave up 4 bases; unmatched junction bases: 8. CDR1 SGHRS and CDR2 YFSETQ come from the germline V gene. The CDR3 runs 17 residues. Comment on this clonotype: Its matching antigen is unknown.

Breast cancer patients provided tissue from their axillary draining lymph nodes. Study-level results: Compared with basal-like, luminal-like tumors shared significantly more repertoire with nontumor tissue.

From the multiplex PCR reads, TCRdb called clonotypes with MiXCR, one entry per CDR3 protein. This table holds approximately 100,000 distinct CDR3 sequences, about 20% found once. This chain connects TRBV5-1 to TRBJ2-1; 13 nucleotides align to TRBD2. Sequencing input: axillary lymph node tissue. The sequence came from a female donor with breast cancer. Some clones in this sample may be carry-over from other donors' samples. CDR3 residues: CASSLGTSGARYNEQFF. Written as DNA, the CDR3 is TGCGCCAGCAGCCTGGGGACTAGCGGGGCCCGGTACAATGAGCAGTTCTTC. Variable domain in full (rest from reference TRBV5-1 and TRBJ2-1): KAGVTQTPRYLIKTRGQQVTLSCSPISGHRSVSWYQQTPGQGLQFLFEYFSETQRNKGNFPGRFSGRQFSNSRSEMNVSTLELGDSALYLCASSLGTSGARYNEQFFGPGTRLTVL.